The 20 T cell receptor beta chains listed next were all sequenced from one sample in a study of control samples from healthy donors and cancer patients. Produced via immunoSEQ multiplex PCR; TCRdb's table is partial and in-frame only. The top ten hold 14% of the sample, which has some 170,000 clones, roughly 94% seen once. The material sequenced was PBMCs. All receptors come from a man between 60 and 75 years old with colorectal cancer.

This clone has more than one count but fewer than ten. The CDR3 sequence: CAISETQTPGELFF. CDR3 bases: TGTGCCATCAGTGAAACCCAGACCCCCGGGGAGCTGTTTTTT. The chain recombines TRBV10-3 with TRBJ2-2; no reliable D call. V lost 3 bases to trimming and J lost 6 bases, with 11 bases between them. Germline V gene sequence: CDR1 ENHRY, CDR2 SYGVKD. The CDR3 has 14 amino acids.

Regarding this clone: A read error may produce the germline difference seen at one junction end. This sequence joins TRBV28 and TRBJ2-2; TRBD2 matches 8 bases. The CDR3 runs to 18 residues. The germline CDR1 and CDR2 sequences are MDHEN and SYDVKM. This CDR3 is CARSFPLGPGGGTGELFF. In DNA form, the CDR3 reads TGTGCCCGCAGTTTCCCCCTAGGACCGGGGGGGGGCACCGGGGAGCTGTTTTTT.

The rearrangement links TRBV12-3 or TRBV12-4 to TRBJ1-2; maybe TRBD1 (5 bases). CDR3 length: 13 amino acids. Trimming cost V 2 bases and J 7 bases, with 11 bases left between them. The CDR3 sequence is CASSLMGRGGYTF. The CDR3 nucleotides read TGTGCCAGCAGTTTAATGGGGAGGGGTGGCTACACCTTC.

The chain couples TRBV9 to TRBJ1-1; a weak D match, TRBD1 (5 bases). The CDR3 is 14 amino acids. CDR1 is SGDLS and CDR2 is YYNGEE in the germline V gene. Trimming pared 4 bases from V and 3 bases from J, leaving 13 bases between. The CDR3 bases are TGTGCCAGCAGCCGAGGGGCTTTGGACACTGAAGCTTTCTTT. It encodes CASSRGALDTEAFF.

CDR3 sequence: CASSYSGTRRTYEQYF. DNA for the CDR3: TGTGCCAGCAGTTACAGCGGCACCCGAAGGACCTACGAGCAGTACTTC. The V gene is TRBV6-5, the J gene TRBJ2-7, with D tentatively TRBD2 (5 bases). The CDR3 loop spans 16 amino acids. The germline V and J ends were trimmed by 2 bases and 2 bases, with 16 bases remaining between them. Germline V lookup: CDR1 MNHEY, CDR2 SVGAGI.

This clone was counted a single time. Other DNA sequences in this specimen translate into the identical CDR3. V usage is TRBV18 and J usage is TRBJ1-2, with 9 positions matching TRBD1. The junction had 7 bases not matched to a gene; V was cut back by 1 base and J by 4 bases. The CDR3 runs to 16 residues. Germline V gene sequence: CDR1 KGHSH, CDR2 LQKENI. DNA of the CDR3: TGTGCCAGCTCACCACAGTCGACAGGGGGTCCCTATGGCTACACCTTC. It encodes CASSPQSTGGPYGYTF.

A word on this clone: Other DNA sequences in this sample translate to the same CDR3. CDR3 in DNA: TGTGCCAGCAGTTTATTAAGCAACACTGAAGCTTTCTTT. Encoded protein: CASSLLSNTEAFF. This chain joins TRBV27 and TRBJ1-1; D is unclear. The CDR3 is made up of 13 amino acids. V shed 1 base and J shed 2 bases, with 5 bases lying between them. Germline values: CDR1 MNHEY, CDR2 SMNVEV (reference sequence).

The genes are TRBV5-4 and TRBJ2-2, with 7 positions matching TRBD2. The CDR3 spans 15 residues. V trimming: 2 bases; J trimming: 4 bases; junction bases outside the gene matches: 5. CDR1 is SGHNT and CDR2 is YYREEE in the germline V gene (reference sequence). The CDR3 sequence is CASSFSGRVTGELFF. For the CDR3, the DNA is TGTGCCAGCAGCTTTTCGGGGAGGGTCACCGGGGAGCTGTTTTTT. The entire variable domain, with the rest obtained from reference TRBV5-4 and TRBJ2-2, is as follows: ETGVTQSPTHLIKTRGQQVTLRCSSQSGHNTVSWYQQALGQGPQFIFQYYREEENGRGNFPPRFSGLQFPNYSSELNVNALELDDSALYLCASSFSGRVTGELFFGEGSRLTVL.

CDR3 nucleotides: TGTGCCAGCAGTGGGACGGCTAGCGGGTTCACAGATACGCAGTATTTT. It codes for CASSGTASGFTDTQYF. The rearrangement joins TRBV2 to TRBJ2-3; 8 bases are shared with TRBD2. The CDR3 covers 16 residues. V lost 4 bases, J lost 2 bases, and 8 bases stayed unmatched. The V gene's germline CDR1 is SNHLY and CDR2 FYNNEI.

This clone showed up just once. The CDR3 bases are TGTGCCATCAGTGAAGGGTTCCAAGATGAAGCTTTCTTT. Protein sequence: CAISEGFQDEAFF. The rearrangement joins TRBV10-3 to TRBJ1-1; no clear D gene. The CDR3 contains 13 residues. The V gene lost 3 bases and the J gene lost 7 bases, with 12 bases spanning the gap. Germline values: CDR1 ENHRY, CDR2 SYGVKD.

The gene calls are TRBV7-9 and TRBJ2-1, with 7 nucleotides matching TRBD2. CDR3 length: 16 residues. Unmatched junction bases numbered 10, after V lost 5 bases and J lost 3 bases. The germline V gene encodes CDR1 SEHNR and CDR2 FQNEAQ (reference sequence). CDR3 loop: CASSPSSGIHYNEQFF. In DNA, the CDR3 is TGTGCCAGCAGCCCCTCCAGCGGGATACACTACAATGAGCAGTTCTTC.

The DNA of the CDR3 is TGTGCCAGCAGCTTACCGGGACAGGGTGAAGCTTTCTTT. Protein sequence: CASSLPGQGEAFF. J is TRBJ1-1 and V is TRBV7-2; 9 bases align to TRBD1. The trim removed 2 bases at V and 7 bases at J, leaving 2 bases unmatched. The CDR3 has 13 residues. Per the germline V gene, CDR1 is SGHTA and CDR2 is FQGNSA. Complete variable domain (other parts from reference TRBV7-2 and TRBJ1-1): GAGVSQSPSNKVTEKGKDVELRCDPISGHTALYWYRQSLGQGLEFLIYFQGNSAPDKSGLPSDRFSAERTGGSVSTLTIQRTQQEDSAVYLCASSLPGQGEAFFGQGTRLTVV.

This clone has only one observation. The rearrangement links TRBV9 to TRBJ1-1; TRBD1 is a possible D gene (6 bases). The CDR3 contains 14 residues. Germline assignment: CDR1 SGDLS and CDR2 YYNGEE. V was trimmed by 4 bases and J by 4 bases, leaving 14 bases between them. The CDR3 DNA reads as TGTGCCAGCAGCTCCAGGGGCGGTAGCACTGAAGCTTTCTTT. Its translation is CASSSRGGSTEAFF.

The chain employs TRBV6-4 and TRBJ1-1; 8 bases line up with TRBD1. The CDR3 covers 14 residues. Germline-derived CDR1 and CDR2 are MRHNA and SNTAGT. V lost 6 bases and J lost 1; bases outside the gene matches: 4. CDR3 nucleotides: TGTGCCAGCAGAGCCGGGACAGGGAACACTGAAGCTTTCTTT. Residues: CASRAGTGNTEAFF.

The V gene is TRBV4-1, the J gene TRBJ1-6; weak D call: TRBD1 (5 bases). The CDR3 has 17 residues. V dropped 3 bases and J dropped 0 bases, with 12 bases sitting between them. The germline CDR1 and CDR2 sequences are MGHRA and YSYEKL. CDR3 sequence reads: CASSQPRGSSYNSPLHF. CDR3 DNA: TGCGCCAGCAGCCAGCCCCGGGGGAGCTCCTATAATTCACCCCTCCACTTT.

The chain uses TRBV7-8 and TRBJ1-2; D is unclear. Trimming left V 5 bases short and J 3 bases short, with 13 bases between. This CDR3 has 14 residues. The germline V gene encodes CDR1 SGHVS and CDR2 FQNEAQ. The DNA for the CDR3 is TGTGCCAGCAGCACCGCCGGGGTCGACTATGGCTACACCTTC. This translates into CASSTAGVDYGYTF.

The rearrangement uses TRBV18 and TRBJ2-3; 7 bases are shared with TRBD2. This CDR3 region has 15 residues. V dropped 3 bases and J dropped 0; count of bases not matched to a gene: 3. The V gene's germline CDR1 is KGHSH and CDR2 LQKENI. The CDR3 spells CASSPLAGSTDTQYF. The CDR3 nucleotides are TGTGCCAGCTCACCTTTAGCGGGTAGCACAGATACGCAGTATTTT.

V is TRBV3-1 (or the pseudogene TRBV3-2) and J is TRBJ1-1, with a possible D match to TRBD1 (5 bases). Trimming removed 3 bases at V and 1 base at J, with 6 bases between. Germline CDR1 reads LGHDT; CDR2 reads YNNKEL (reference sequence). The CDR3 is made up of 13 amino acids. CDR3 sequence: CASSHGANTEAFF. CDR3 in DNA: TGTGCCAGCAGCCACGGGGCGAACACTGAAGCTTTCTTT.

CDR3 DNA sequence: TGTGCCAGCCGAGGGCAGGGGGATGGCTACACCTTC. Translating it yields CASRGQGDGYTF. The rearrangement uses TRBV27 and TRBJ1-2; 7 nucleotides line up with TRBD1. The junction had 6 bases not matched to a gene; V was cut back by 8 bases and J by 6 bases. From germline, CDR1 is MNHEY and CDR2 SMNVEV (reference sequence). This CDR3 contains 12 residues.

The rearrangement uses TRBV28 and TRBJ2-3; tentatively, D is TRBD1 (5 bases). CDR3 length equals 17 residues. V lost 5 bases to trimming and J lost 6 bases, with 24 bases between them. From germline, CDR1 is MDHEN and CDR2 SYDVKM. The CDR3 spells CASSPPPDLPDTDTQYF. The CDR3 DNA sequence: TGTGCCAGCAGTCCACCACCCGATCTCCCGGACACCGATACGCAGTATTTT.